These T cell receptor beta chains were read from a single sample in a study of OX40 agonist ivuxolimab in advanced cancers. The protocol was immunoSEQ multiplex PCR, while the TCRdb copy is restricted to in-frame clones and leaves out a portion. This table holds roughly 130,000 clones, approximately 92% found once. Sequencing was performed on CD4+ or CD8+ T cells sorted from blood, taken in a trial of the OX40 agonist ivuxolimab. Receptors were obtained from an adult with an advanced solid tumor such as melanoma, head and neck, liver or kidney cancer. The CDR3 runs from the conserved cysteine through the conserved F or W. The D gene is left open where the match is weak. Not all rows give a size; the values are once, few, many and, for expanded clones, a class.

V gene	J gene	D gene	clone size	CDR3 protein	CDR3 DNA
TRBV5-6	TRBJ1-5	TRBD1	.	CASSTFDRGINQPQHF	TGTGCCAGCAGCACATTCGACAGGGGAATCAATCAGCCCCAGCATTTT
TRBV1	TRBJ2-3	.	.	CTSSLLACGGITDTQYF	TGCACCAGCAGCCTCCTTGCTTGTGGGGGAATCACAGATACGCAGTATTTT
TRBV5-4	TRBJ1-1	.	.	CASSLGGGRSRQAFF	TGTGCCAGCAGCTTGGGGGGGGGAAGGAGCAGGCAAGCTTTCTTT
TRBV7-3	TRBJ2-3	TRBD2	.	CASSIGSGAQYF	TGTGCCAGCAGCATCGGTAGCGGGGCGCAGTATTTT
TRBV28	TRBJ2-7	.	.	CASSPPGGARPYEQYF	TGTGCCAGCAGTCCCCCTGGGGGGGCGCGTCCCTACGAGCAGTACTTC
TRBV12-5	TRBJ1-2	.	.	CASGLVLSGRDFGYTF	TGTGCTAGTGGTTTGGTACTTTCGGGACGAGATTTTGGCTACACCTTC
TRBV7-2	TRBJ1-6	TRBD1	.	CASSFRDRENSPLHF	TGTGCCAGCAGCTTTAGGGACAGGGAAAATTCACCCCTCCACTTT
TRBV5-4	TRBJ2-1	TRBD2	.	CASSFPIGGGYNEQFF	TGTGCCAGCAGCTTCCCGATAGGCGGGGGGTACAATGAGCAGTTCTTC
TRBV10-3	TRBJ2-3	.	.	CAISESPPTDTQYF	TGTGCCATCAGTGAGTCCCCGCCGACAGATACGCAGTATTTT
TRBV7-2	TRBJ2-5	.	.	CASSFPGQETQYF	TGTGCCAGCAGCTTCCCGGGACAAGAGACCCAGTACTTC
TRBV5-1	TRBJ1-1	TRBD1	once	CASRPGGGGTEAFF	TGCGCCAGCAGACCAGGGGGCGGCGGCACTGAAGCTTTCTTT
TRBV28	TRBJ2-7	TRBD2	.	CASGVAGRYEQYF	TGTGCCAGCGGGGTAGCGGGAAGGTACGAGCAGTACTTC
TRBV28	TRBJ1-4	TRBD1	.	CASSSGTALGEKLFF	TGTGCCAGCAGTTCGGGGACAGCCCTCGGGGAAAAACTGTTTTTT
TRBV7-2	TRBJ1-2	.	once	CASSSDGADYGYTF	TGTGCCAGCAGCTCTGATGGAGCGGACTATGGCTACACCTTC